These 25 T cell receptor beta chains share one sample of origin, sequenced in a study of blood T cells in healthy people across ages. The second PCR ran roughly 7 to 12 cycles with a sample-barcoded 5' primer and J-beta primers. TCRdb recomputed calls from the 5' RACE reads with MiXCR, one row per CDR3 protein. The sample includes 700,000 to 850,000 distinct CDR3 sequences, about 37% of them seen just once. The sample consisted of blood. These TCRs come from a man aged 18 to 29 in good health.

V usage is TRBV20-1 and J usage is TRBJ2-7; 7 positions match TRBD2. The ends lost 3 bases at V and 7 bases at J; junction bases unmatched: 12. Germline CDR1 DFQATT, CDR2 SNEGSKA (reference sequence). The CDR3 has 14 residues. The CDR3 coding sequence is TGCAGTGCTAGGCTCCCGGGACTACGCAATGAGCAGTACTTC. Amino acid sequence: CSARLPGLRNEQYF.

Regarding this clonotype: A much larger clone is a single base away; this may be a read error. The V call is TRBV7-2, the J call TRBJ1-2; a weak D match, TRBD1 (5 bases). There are 13 residues in the CDR3. Germline CDR1 reads SGHTA; CDR2 reads FQGNSA. The V end lost 3 bases, the J end lost 5 bases, and 10 bases lay between the germline ends. In DNA form, the CDR3 reads TGTGCCAGCAGCTTCGGAGGGGCGTATGGCTACACCTTC. As protein: CASSFGGAYGYTF.

In this sample, this clonotype turned up a few times. This sequence joins TRBV28 and TRBJ1-4; 7 bases agree with TRBD1. CDR1 and CDR2 (germline): MDHEN, SYDVKM. With 8 bases clipped from V and 5 bases from J, the junction kept 11 bases outside the gene matches. The CDR3 runs to 15 residues. In DNA, the CDR3 is TGTGCCAGCGGACCTCAAACAGGGGCGAATGAAAAACTGTTTTTT. Residues: CASGPQTGANEKLFF. The variable domain in full, completed from reference TRBV28 and TRBJ1-4, reads DVKVTQSSRYLVKRTGEKVFLECVQDMDHENMFWYRQDPGLGLRLIYFSYDVKMKEKGDIPEGYSVSREKKERFSLILESASTNQTSMYLCASGPQTGANEKLFFGSGTQLSVL.

This clonotype was detected only a few times. This rearrangement joins TRBV12-3 or TRBV12-4 to TRBJ1-2, with 8 bases that match TRBD1. The CDR3 extends over 15 amino acids. With V trimmed by 4 bases and J by 6 bases, 10 bases remained unmatched. CDR3 in amino acids: CASSSKPDRVDGYTF. CDR3 DNA: TGTGCCAGCAGTTCCAAACCGGACAGGGTTGATGGCTACACCTTC.

The table lists this clonotype with a few counts. This sequence joins TRBV20-1 and TRBJ1-2; unclear D gene. CDR3 length: 13 residues. Germline assignment: CDR1 DFQATT and CDR2 SNEGSKA (reference sequence). The V and J ends lost 7 bases and 2 bases respectively, with 14 bases between them. The CDR3, as DNA: TGCAGTGTTATCCGGAGTAGAAACTATGGCTACACCTTC. Its protein product is CSVIRSRNYGYTF.

This clonotype has a handful of counts. The V and J genes are TRBV2 and TRBJ1-1; D possibly corresponds to TRBD1 (5 bases). Deletions cut 5 bases from V and 1 base from J, with 23 bases between. From germline, CDR1 is SNHLY and CDR2 FYNNEI. The CDR3 is 18 amino acids. CDR3 DNA sequence: TGTGCCAGCAGTAAAACCCCTAGGTTGCAGGGCGGGAACACTGAAGCTTTCTTT. It specifies CASSKTPRLQGGNTEAFF. The full variable domain, rest sourced from reference TRBV2 and TRBJ1-1, is EPEVTQTPSHQVTQMGQEVILRCVPISNHLYFYWYRQILGQKVEFLVSFYNNEISEKSEIFDDQFSVERPDGSNFTLKIRSTKLEDSAMYFCASSKTPRLQGGNTEAFFGQGTRLTVV.

This clonotype occurred many times. A much larger clone lies a single base off, so this may be a read error. The J gene is TRBJ1-1, the V gene TRBV5-1, with a weak D call TRBD1 (5 bases). CDR1 SGHRS and CDR2 YFSETQ come from the germline V gene. V lost 4 bases to trimming and J lost 1 base, with 14 bases between them. The CDR3 sequence is 15 residues long. CDR3 sequence: CASSRTDTRNTEAFF. CDR3 nucleotide sequence: TGCGCCAGCAGCCGGACGGACACTCGGAACACTGAAGCTTTCTTT.

This clonotype showed up just a few times. This rearrangement joins TRBV6-2 or TRBV6-3 to TRBJ2-5; 11 bases map to TRBD2. The length of the CDR3 is 14 residues. The germline V gene encodes CDR1 MNHEY and CDR2 SVGEGT. The V segment lost 8 bases and the J segment 4 bases; nucleotides outside the gene matches: 6. The CDR3 nucleotides are TGTGCCAGCGCCCTACTAGCGGGGGCAGAGACCCAGTACTTC. It encodes CASALLAGAETQYF.

The chain carries TRBV7-9 and TRBJ1-1; the D is unclear. Per the germline V gene, CDR1 is SEHNR and CDR2 is FQNEAQ (reference sequence). Trimming stripped 7 bases from V and 2 bases from J, with 17 bases between. The CDR3 has 15 amino acids. The CDR3 reads CASTLIGLLNTEAFF. Here the CDR3 DNA reads TGTGCCAGCACCCTGATAGGGCTACTAAACACTGAAGCTTTCTTT.

This clonotype came up once. This CDR3 is CAIPQTSGIGETQYF. CDR3 coding DNA: TGTGCCATCCCCCAGACTAGCGGGATAGGAGAGACCCAGTACTTC. This chain joins TRBV2 and TRBJ2-5; 11 bases map to TRBD2. J lost 4 bases, V lost 10 bases, and 11 bases had no gene match. The CDR3 is made up of 15 amino acids. The germline CDR1 and CDR2 sequences are SNHLY and FYNNEI.

The table lists this clonotype with a few counts. The gene calls are TRBV20-1 and TRBJ1-6; TRBD1 is a possible D gene (6 bases). This CDR3 is built from 15 residues. Trimming removed 0 bases at V and 7 bases at J, with 13 bases between. Germline values: CDR1 DFQATT, CDR2 SNEGSKA (reference sequence). CDR3 DNA: TGCAGTGCTAGAGAAGGGGGTTCCGCCAATTCACCCCTCCACTTT. Amino acid sequence: CSAREGGSANSPLHF.

V and J are TRBV6-1 and TRBJ1-2; unclear D gene. The V end was cut by 2 bases, the J end by 6 bases, with 16 bases between. Per the germline V gene, CDR1 is MNHNS and CDR2 is SASEGT. The CDR3 loop spans 15 amino acids. CDR3 sequence: CASSETFVGANGYTF. CDR3 bases: TGTGCCAGCAGTGAAACTTTCGTGGGTGCGAATGGCTACACCTTC.

V gene TRBV6-6 combines with J gene TRBJ1-3; unclear D gene. V dropped 8 bases and J dropped 1 base, with 18 bases sitting between them. Germline V lookup: CDR1 MNHNY, CDR2 SVGAGI (reference sequence). CDR3 length: 16 residues. The CDR3 loop reads CASEPPGGNSGNTIYF. The CDR3 DNA sequence: TGTGCCAGCGAACCCCCGGGTGGGAATTCTGGAAACACCATATATTTT.

Details on this clonotype: It may be a read error: a sequence one base away is much more abundant. The chain joins TRBV29-1 to TRBJ2-5, with TRBD2 matching 10 bases. With the DNA end fitting TRBJ2-1 better, the J assignment may be wrong. The CDR3 sequence is 14 residues long. Per germline, CDR1 SQVTM and CDR2 ANQGSEA. This CDR3 is CSVDTSGAQETQFF. The CDR3 coding sequence is TGCAGCGTTGACACTAGCGGGGCTCAAGAGACCCAGTTCTTC.

A note on this clonotype: The junction departs from the called germline gene at one end, perhaps through a read error. This rearrangement joins TRBV9 to TRBJ2-3, with a tentative D call TRBD2 (6 bases). The germline V gene has CDR1 SGDLS and CDR2 YYNGEE. There are 14 residues in the CDR3. The CDR3 DNA reads as TGTGCCAGCAGCGTCGGGGGAGGCACAGGTACGCAGTATTTT. Amino acid sequence: CASSVGGGTGTQYF.

In this sample, this clonotype turned up many times. The chain links TRBV29-1 to TRBJ2-4, with 9 bases identical to TRBD1. The CDR3 loop spans 13 amino acids. V shed 6 bases, J shed 5 bases, and the junction held 5 bases outside the gene matches. CDR1 and CDR2 (germline): SQVTM, ANQGSEA. Here the CDR3 DNA reads TGCAGCGTCGCGACAGGGGGGGAAAACATTCAGTACTTC. This sequence encodes CSVATGGENIQYF. Drawing the rest from reference TRBV29-1 and TRBJ2-4, the complete variable domain is SAVISQKPSRDICQRGTSLTIQCQVDSQVTMMFWYRQQPGQSLTLIATANQGSEATYESGFVIDKFPISRPNLTFSTLTVSNMSPEDSSIYLCSVATGGENIQYFGAGTRLSVL.

This sequence joins TRBV30 and TRBJ2-3; D possibly corresponds to TRBD2 (6 bases). The CDR3 length is 13 residues. The germline V and J ends were trimmed by 2 bases and 6 bases, with 12 bases remaining between them. The V gene's germline CDR1 is GTSNPN and CDR2 SVGIG (reference sequence). The chain's CDR3 is CAWSPPGRDTQYF. CDR3 bases: TGTGCCTGGAGTCCCCCGGGGAGGGATACGCAGTATTTT. Full variable domain (missing parts from reference TRBV30 and TRBJ2-3): SQTIHQWPATLVQPVGSPLSLECTVEGTSNPNLYWYRQAAGRGLQLLFYSVGIGQISSEVPQNLSASRPQDRQFILSSKKLLLSDSGFYLCAWSPPGRDTQYFGPGTRLTVL.

In nucleotides, the CDR3 is TGCGCCAGCAGCCAAGTCAATCACAGGGGCCCCACTGAAGCTTTCTTT. Its translation is CASSQVNHRGPTEAFF. V is TRBV4-1 and J is TRBJ1-1; 7 bases agree with TRBD1. V trimming: 1 base; J trimming: 4 bases; junction bases outside the gene matches: 9. Germline assignment: CDR1 MGHRA and CDR2 YSYEKL. This CDR3 spans 16 amino acids.

This clonotype was seen a handful of times. The rearrangement uses TRBV5-1 and TRBJ2-4, with D perhaps assigned TRBD1 or TRBD2 (6 bases each). Trimming shortened V by 0 bases and J by 2 bases, and 12 bases separated the two germline ends. Germline-derived CDR1 and CDR2 are SGHRS and YFSETQ. This CDR3 is 16 amino acids long. The CDR3: CASSLAPGATKNIQYF. The CDR3 DNA sequence: TGCGCCAGCAGCTTGGCCCCGGGGGCGACCAAAAACATTCAGTACTTC.

A few counts support this clonotype. The chain combines TRBV12-3 or TRBV12-4 with TRBJ1-1; tentatively, D is TRBD1 (6 bases). This CDR3 is 13 amino acids long. V lost 2 bases and J lost 7, with 11 bases in between. The CDR3 region is CASSLSQGDEAFF. The DNA of the CDR3 is TGTGCCAGCAGTTTATCACAGGGCGATGAAGCTTTCTTT.

Turning to this clonotype: A read error may be the cause here, since a much bigger clone is one base away. The chain's CDR3 is CVSSRAMEQFF. The CDR3 nucleotides are TGTGTCAGCAGCCGGGCCATGGAGCAGTTCTTC. This chain links TRBV12-3 or TRBV12-4 with TRBJ2-1; no clear D gene. The CDR3 sequence is 11 residues long.

This rearrangement joins TRBV2 to TRBJ2-5; D might be TRBD1 or TRBD2, each matching 5 bases. V lost 8 bases, J lost 5 bases, and 15 bases lay in between. The CDR3 loop spans 13 amino acids. The V gene's germline CDR1 is SNHLY and CDR2 FYNNEI. The CDR3 sequence is CASPSGPGETQYF. In DNA, the CDR3 is TGTGCCAGCCCCTCGGGACCGGGGGAGACCCAGTACTTC.

The chain combines TRBV5-6 with TRBJ1-2, with 8 positions matching TRBD1. V lost 3 bases and J lost 13; bases outside the gene matches: 11. This CDR3 comprises 13 residues. Looked up from germline, CDR1 is SGHDT and CDR2 is YYEEEE. The DNA of the CDR3 is TGTGCCAGCAGCTCCGGACAGGGTAGAGGTGTCACCTTC. It is translated as CASSSGQGRGVTF. The full variable domain, rest sourced from reference TRBV5-6 and TRBJ1-2, is DAGVTQSPTHLIKTRGQQVTLRCSPKSGHDTVSWYQQALGQGPQFIFQYYEEEERQRGNFPDRFSGHQFPNYSSELNVNALLLGDSALYLCASSSGQGRGVTFGSGTRLTVV.

The chain combines TRBV2 with TRBJ2-5; possibly TRBD1 or TRBD2 for D (5 bases each). The CDR3 spans 14 residues. Germline CDR1 SNHLY, CDR2 FYNNEI. V lost 3 bases and J 5 bases, leaving 13 bases between the germline ends. The CDR3 DNA sequence: TGTGCCAGCAGTGACCAGGGACCTAGGGAGACCCAGTACTTC. Amino acid sequence: CASSDQGPRETQYF.

The V gene is TRBV9, the J gene TRBJ1-1; the D is unclear. The CDR3 has 13 amino acids. Germline CDR1 and CDR2: SGDLS and YYNGEE. Trimming shortened V by 0 bases and J by 3 bases, and 6 bases separated the two germline ends. The DNA of the CDR3 is TGTGCCAGCAGCGTAGGGGCCTACACTGAAGCTTTCTTT. Protein sequence: CASSVGAYTEAFF.